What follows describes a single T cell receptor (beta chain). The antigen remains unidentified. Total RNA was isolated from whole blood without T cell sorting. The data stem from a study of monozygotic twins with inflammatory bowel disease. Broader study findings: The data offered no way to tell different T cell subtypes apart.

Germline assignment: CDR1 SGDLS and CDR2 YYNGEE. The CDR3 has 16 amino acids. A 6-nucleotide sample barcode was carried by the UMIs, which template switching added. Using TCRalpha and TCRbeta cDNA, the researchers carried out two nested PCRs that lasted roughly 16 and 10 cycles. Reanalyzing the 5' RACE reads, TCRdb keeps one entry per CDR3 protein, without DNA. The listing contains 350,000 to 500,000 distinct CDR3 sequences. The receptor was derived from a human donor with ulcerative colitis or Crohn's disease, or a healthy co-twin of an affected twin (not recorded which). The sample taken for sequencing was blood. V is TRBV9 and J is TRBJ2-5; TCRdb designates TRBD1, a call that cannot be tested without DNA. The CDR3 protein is CASSPSGTEASKTQYF.